The source of this T cell receptor beta chain is a study of T cells in Graves' hyperthyroidism and ophthalmopathy (dated by TCRdb to between 2019 and 2020). Turning to the overall study: Peripheral blood samples were taken at initial diagnosis, before any treatment was given. A discovery cohort of around 98 patients, 43 with Graves' ophthalmopathy and fewer than 65 with stable Graves' hyperthyroidism, was used to find distinguishing TCR V-J signatures. Whether ophthalmopathy could be predicted prospectively was tested in an independent validation cohort made up of 18 hyperthyroidism patients plus 17 patients who later progressed to ophthalmopathy. For training and testing, the roughly 97 patients in the discovery cohort were randomly divided in a 7:3 ratio. In addition, the study compared T-cell repertoires in thyroid tissue and in blood from roughly six Graves' hyperthyroidism patients. Following sampling, methimazole starting at 30 mg daily was given to hyperthyroidism patients, and high-dose intravenous methylprednisolone was given to ophthalmopathy patients. TCR Vbeta CDR3 sequencing of roughly 140 peripheral blood samples (approximately 44 ophthalmopathy, about 80 hyperthyroidism and approximately 17 progressor patients) is reported in the paper. Summary of the overall study and its limitations: Blood samples also contained most of the expanded thyroid clonotypes (frequency above 0.001), which suggests that blood repertoires may reflect thyroid immune responses. A 13 V-J signature model separated ophthalmopathy from stable hyperthyroidism, with roughly 88% sensitivity and 81.08% specificity in cross-validation and 80%/75% in testing. No statistical method was used to set the sample size in advance, and investigators knew the group allocation. During validation, the model predicted progression to ophthalmopathy a median of approximately 6 months ahead of onset, with approximately 71% sensitivity and 72% to 80% specificity.

The cysteine opens and the phenylalanine closes a CDR3 of 17 amino acids. Only the CDR3 part of the read is kept: 51 bases, read in frame from the first base. At the junction V is shortened by 3 bases and J by 2 bases, with 17 bases in between. CDR1 SGHVS and CDR2 FQNEAQ are derived from the germline V gene. Ten or more counts support this clonotype. This clone's antigen is unknown. No quality values exist for individual bases; no much larger clone is one base distant. The TCR beta CDR3 regions were amplified from the RNA transcripts. The first round of RT-PCR for the TCR CDR3 was performed with the HTBI primer set and the Qiagen OneStep RT-PCR kit. The libraries were constructed in a second round of multiplex PCR and then size-selected and purified. Paired-end sequencing of the libraries was performed with 100 bp reads on an Illumina HiSeq2000. The authors processed their data as follows. SOAPnuke was used to process the raw data, with reads discarded if the reads contained adapters or uncalled bases, had a mean Phred below 15, or lacked an exact constant-primer or identifier match. COPE v1.2.5 was used to merge the high-quality paired reads, and each unique nucleotide sequence was defined as a clonotype. MiTCR v1.1 was used to align the clonotypes against IMGT TRBV, TRBD and TRBJ reference segments. Only V-J combinations with frequency above 0.0001, covering about 99% of repertoires, were analysed. A TCS score was defined as the ratio of F50 (clonal expansion) to E x V (chaos), with BLOSUM62-based TCRdist applied between CDR3 peptides within each V-J. Welch's t-statistics and random forest reduced some 510 V-J features to about 13, which were used in a naive Bayes classifier (R e1071). TCRdb reprocessed the public reads (quality trimming at Q25 with fastp, clone calling with MiXCR) and kept in-frame beta chains. Rows with one shared CDR3 protein collapse into an entry with the most common genes and DNA. These V and J calls rely on TCRdb rather than the paper's analysis. This sample comprises some 270,000 distinct CDR3 sequences, roughly 13% of them detected only once. The ten largest clones take up approximately 8.6% of the sample.

Hyperthyroidism patients were newly diagnosed, with disease duration under 2 months, and aged 18 to 65 years. Exclusion was applied to patients with uncontrolled infections, other autoimmune diseases, pregnancy or lactation. Diagnoses relied on clinical symptoms, serum thyroxine and TRAb, thyroid ultrasound and orbital computed tomography. For progressor patients, blood was drawn at the first diagnosis of hyperthyroidism, before any ophthalmopathy symptoms had appeared. PBMCs were separated from under 11 ml of fresh peripheral blood using Ficoll-Paque density gradient centrifugation. Progressor patients were first diagnosed with Graves' hyperthyroidism and then developed ophthalmopathy during follow-up. Trizol reagent was used to extract total RNA, and RNA quality was then checked on an Agilent 2100 Bioanalyzer.

Sequencing was carried out using blood. The V and J segments used are TRBV7-8 and TRBJ2-1, with the D gene uncertain. The TCR originated in a woman aged 25-40 years with Graves' hyperthyroidism that later progressed to Graves' ophthalmopathy. The DNA sequence is given as TGTGCCAGCAGCTTTGATTGGGATGGTTGGACCTACAATGAGCAGTTCTTC. Its protein is CASSFDWDGWTYNEQFF.